This T cell receptor (beta chain) came from a study of OX40 agonist ivuxolimab in advanced cancers. Overall study: Ivuxolimab doses were 0.01, 0.1, 0.3, 1.5, 3 or 10 mg/kg every 2 weeks. Study outcomes and limitations: More expanded clones were found, on average, in CD8+ than in CD4+ T cells. Clonal expansion was among the lowest in partial responders at 0.1-3.0 mg/kg, especially CD8+.

In the case of this clone: Antigen specificity is unknown.

Clones were read by immunoSEQ multiplex PCR, and TCRdb kept only the in-frame ones, dropping some. This table has just under 65,000 clones, roughly four fifths appearing once. Germline V gene lookup returns CDR1 SGHDT and CDR2 YYEEEE. The CDR3 runs to 15 residues. V gave up 4 bases and J gave up 3 bases, with 16 bases separating them. This TCR was recovered from an adult with an advanced solid tumor such as melanoma, head and neck, liver or kidney cancer. Sample: CD4+ or CD8+ T cells sorted from blood, taken in a trial of the OX40 agonist ivuxolimab. The chain uses TRBV5-6 and TRBJ1-2, with D tentatively TRBD1 (5 bases). DNA for the CDR3: TGTGCCAGCAGCCAAACGGGACTGTTTGACTATGGCTACACCTTC. This encodes CASSQTGLFDYGYTF.